The rows below give T cell receptor beta chains drawn from one sample of a study of blood T cell repertoires in COVID-19. TCRdb's copy holds only in-frame clones and misses some; the assay was immunoSEQ multiplex PCR. The table includes 120,000 or so clones, 82% detected once. The sequenced material came from peripheral blood. The receptor set was obtained from a woman in her sixties or seventies with acute or convalescent COVID-19. The CDR3 runs from the conserved cysteine through the conserved F or W. Fields, in order: clone size, V gene, D gene, J gene, CDR3 DNA, CDR3 protein. The D gene is left open where the match is weak. A clone size is listed for some rows: how often the clone was seen (once, few, many), or a class if it is expanded.

clone_size: .
v_call: TRBV6-5
d_call: TRBD1
j_call: TRBJ2-7
cdr3_nt: TGTGCCAGCAGTTGGCAAGGACAGGGGCACTACGAGCAGTACTTC
cdr3_aa: CASSWQGQGHYEQYF

clone_size: .
v_call: TRBV12-3/TRBV12-4
d_call: .
j_call: TRBJ1-5
cdr3_nt: TGTGCCAGCAGTTTTGGCAGTAATCAGCCCCAGCATTTT
cdr3_aa: CASSFGSNQPQHF

clone_size: .
v_call: TRBV30
d_call: TRBD1
j_call: TRBJ2-3
cdr3_nt: TGTGCCTGGAGGGCAATGGACAGGGCCGACACAGATACGCAGTATTTT
cdr3_aa: CAWRAMDRADTDTQYF

clone_size: .
v_call: TRBV5-1
d_call: TRBD2
j_call: TRBJ2-7
cdr3_nt: TGCGCCAGCAGCTTGACAGCGGGGTACGAGCAGTACTTC
cdr3_aa: CASSLTAGYEQYF

clone_size: once
v_call: TRBV7-6
d_call: .
j_call: TRBJ1-1
cdr3_nt: TGTGCCAGCAGCGGGGGCCCCAACACTGAAGCTTTCTTT
cdr3_aa: CASSGGPNTEAFF

clone_size: .
v_call: TRBV10-3
d_call: .
j_call: TRBJ1-2
cdr3_nt: TGTGCCATCCTACAGGGAATGGACTATGGCTACACCTTC
cdr3_aa: CAILQGMDYGYTF

clone_size: .
v_call: TRBV5-1
d_call: .
j_call: TRBJ2-2
cdr3_nt: TGCGCCAGCAGCTTGCCTCGGGGTACGAACACCGGGGAGCTGTTTTTT
cdr3_aa: CASSLPRGTNTGELFF

clone_size: .
v_call: TRBV28
d_call: .
j_call: TRBJ1-2
cdr3_nt: TGTGCCAGCAGTCAGGGGTTCTATGGCTACACCTTC
cdr3_aa: CASSQGFYGYTF

clone_size: .
v_call: TRBV24-1
d_call: TRBD1
j_call: TRBJ2-5
cdr3_nt: TGTGCCACCAGTGACCCGACAGGGGTAATTGAGACCCAGTACTTC
cdr3_aa: CATSDPTGVIETQYF

clone_size: .
v_call: TRBV28
d_call: TRBD1
j_call: TRBJ1-3
cdr3_nt: TGTGCCAGCAGTCCAGGGGGCATGGGAAACACCATATATTTT
cdr3_aa: CASSPGGMGNTIYF

clone_size: .
v_call: TRBV6-6
d_call: .
j_call: TRBJ1-6
cdr3_nt: TGTGCCAGCAGTCGAGAGGGAGGGGAGGCATATAATTCACCCCTCCACTTT
cdr3_aa: CASSREGGEAYNSPLHF

clone_size: .
v_call: TRBV18
d_call: .
j_call: TRBJ1-1
cdr3_nt: TGTGCCAGCTCACACGGGACTGAAGCTTTCTTT
cdr3_aa: CASSHGTEAFF

clone_size: .
v_call: TRBV9
d_call: .
j_call: TRBJ1-1
cdr3_nt: TGTGCCAGCAGCGTAGATCCGGTAACTGAAGCTTTCTTT
cdr3_aa: CASSVDPVTEAFF

clone_size: .
v_call: TRBV5-1
d_call: TRBD2
j_call: TRBJ2-7
cdr3_nt: TGCGCCAGCAGCCTTCGTCCTAGCGGGTCCGTATACGAGCAGTACTTC
cdr3_aa: CASSLRPSGSVYEQYF

clone_size: .
v_call: TRBV15
d_call: .
j_call: TRBJ1-1
cdr3_nt: TGTGCCACCAGCAGAGACAGGAACACTGAAGCTTTCTTT
cdr3_aa: CATSRDRNTEAFF

clone_size: few
v_call: TRBV11-2
d_call: .
j_call: TRBJ1-2
cdr3_nt: TGTGCCAGCAGCTCGGGACTCGGCTATGGCTACACCTTC
cdr3_aa: CASSSGLGYGYTF

clone_size: .
v_call: TRBV10-2
d_call: TRBD1
j_call: TRBJ1-1
cdr3_nt: TGCGCCAGCAGCGACTCAGGGGGAACTGAAGCTTTCTTT
cdr3_aa: CASSDSGGTEAFF

clone_size: .
v_call: TRBV9
d_call: .
j_call: TRBJ2-1
cdr3_nt: TGTGCCAGCAGCGCGGAGTACAGGGCCAGTAGTCGTGAGCAGTTCTTC
cdr3_aa: CASSAEYRASSREQFF

clone_size: .
v_call: TRBV9
d_call: TRBD1
j_call: TRBJ2-5
cdr3_nt: TGTGCCAGCAGCGGGTCCTCACAGGGGTCCCGAGAGACCCAGTACTTC
cdr3_aa: CASSGSSQGSRETQYF

clone_size: .
v_call: TRBV9
d_call: TRBD2
j_call: TRBJ2-5
cdr3_nt: TGTGCCAGCAGCGTTAGCGGGGGGCAAGAGACCCAGTACTTC
cdr3_aa: CASSVSGGQETQYF

clone_size: few
v_call: TRBV9
d_call: TRBD2
j_call: TRBJ2-1
cdr3_nt: TGTGCCAGCAGCGTAGGAGGCGGGGGGGTTACCAGTGAGCAGTTCTTC
cdr3_aa: CASSVGGGGVTSEQFF

clone_size: .
v_call: TRBV6-5
d_call: .
j_call: TRBJ1-3
cdr3_nt: TGTGCCAGCAGCTCTGGGGCCAGGGGAAACACCATATATTTT
cdr3_aa: CASSSGARGNTIYF

clone_size: .
v_call: TRBV28
d_call: .
j_call: TRBJ2-5
cdr3_nt: TGTGCCAGCAGGCTGACAGGACAAGAGACCCAGTACTTC
cdr3_aa: CASRLTGQETQYF

clone_size: .
v_call: TRBV27
d_call: .
j_call: TRBJ1-4
cdr3_nt: TGTGCCAGCAGAACCGCACAGGCAATAAATGAAAAACTGTTTTTT
cdr3_aa: CASRTAQAINEKLFF

clone_size: .
v_call: TRBV7-9
d_call: TRBD1
j_call: TRBJ1-4
cdr3_nt: TGTGCCAGCAGCTCGGCCCAGGGGGCGCCAAGTGAAAAACTGTTTTTT
cdr3_aa: CASSSAQGAPSEKLFF

clone_size: .
v_call: TRBV27
d_call: .
j_call: TRBJ2-5
cdr3_nt: TGTGCCAGCAGTTTATCGTGGATGGACAGATCCAGAGAGACCCAGTACTTC
cdr3_aa: CASSLSWMDRSRETQYF

clone_size: .
v_call: TRBV18
d_call: TRBD1
j_call: TRBJ1-4
cdr3_nt: TGTGCCAGCTCGGGACAGAGCACGGCCGAACTGTTTTTT
cdr3_aa: CASSGQSTAELFF

clone_size: .
v_call: TRBV15
d_call: TRBD2
j_call: TRBJ2-1
cdr3_nt: TGTGCCACCAGCAGAGAGGGACTAGGGCAGTTCTTC
cdr3_aa: CATSREGLGQFF

clone_size: .
v_call: TRBV12-3/TRBV12-4
d_call: .
j_call: TRBJ1-2
cdr3_nt: TGTGCCAGCAGAACAGGGAGTAACTATGGCTACACCTTC
cdr3_aa: CASRTGSNYGYTF

clone_size: .
v_call: TRBV5-1
d_call: TRBD1
j_call: TRBJ1-1
cdr3_nt: TGCGCCAGCAGCTCTAACCCAGGGGGCACTGAAGCTTTCTTT
cdr3_aa: CASSSNPGGTEAFF

clone_size: .
v_call: TRBV5-4
d_call: TRBD2
j_call: TRBJ2-3
cdr3_nt: TGTGCCAGCAGCAGCCGTAGCGGGGGGGCCGCTAGCACAGATACGCAGTATTTT
cdr3_aa: CASSSRSGGAASTDTQYF

clone_size: .
v_call: TRBV5-5
d_call: TRBD1
j_call: TRBJ1-2
cdr3_nt: TGTGCCAGCACCCGGGGACAGAAAAGAGGCTACACCTTC
cdr3_aa: CASTRGQKRGYTF

clone_size: .
v_call: TRBV7-8
d_call: TRBD1
j_call: TRBJ1-2
cdr3_nt: TGTGCCAGCAGCGTGGGGACAGCGTCGAAAACGGGCTACACCTTC
cdr3_aa: CASSVGTASKTGYTF

clone_size: .
v_call: TRBV27
d_call: .
j_call: TRBJ2-1
cdr3_nt: TGTGCCAGCAGTTTATCGCGGGGCGGGGTCGGTTACAATGAGCAGTTCTTC
cdr3_aa: CASSLSRGGVGYNEQFF

clone_size: .
v_call: TRBV5-1
d_call: .
j_call: TRBJ2-7
cdr3_nt: TGCGCCAGCATGGGGCAGGGCTTGAGCGAGCAGTACTTC
cdr3_aa: CASMGQGLSEQYF

clone_size: few
v_call: TRBV5-1
d_call: TRBD1
j_call: TRBJ1-2
cdr3_nt: TGCGCCAGCAGCCCTCCGGGACAGGGTAGCGGCTACACCTTC
cdr3_aa: CASSPPGQGSGYTF

clone_size: .
v_call: TRBV20-1
d_call: TRBD1
j_call: TRBJ2-1
cdr3_nt: TGCAGTGCCAGTGTGGGACAGCGCTCCTACAATGAGCAGTTCTTC
cdr3_aa: CSASVGQRSYNEQFF

clone_size: .
v_call: TRBV7-3
d_call: .
j_call: TRBJ2-7
cdr3_nt: TGTGCCAGCAGCTACACAGGGTCGGACGAGCAGTACTTC
cdr3_aa: CASSYTGSDEQYF

clone_size: .
v_call: TRBV2
d_call: .
j_call: TRBJ1-5
cdr3_nt: TGTGCCAGCAGTTCCGACAGTCTCTATAGCAATCAGCCCCAGCATTTT
cdr3_aa: CASSSDSLYSNQPQHF

clone_size: .
v_call: TRBV30
d_call: TRBD2
j_call: TRBJ2-5
cdr3_nt: TGTGCCTGGAGTGCACGGGGGGGCTTAGAGACCCAGTACTTC
cdr3_aa: CAWSARGGLETQYF

clone_size: .
v_call: TRBV4-2
d_call: TRBD2
j_call: TRBJ2-1
cdr3_nt: TGTGCCAGCAGCCAGGATTTGTCGGGGGGGAATGAGCAGTTCTTC
cdr3_aa: CASSQDLSGGNEQFF

clone_size: .
v_call: TRBV6-5
d_call: TRBD1
j_call: TRBJ2-7
cdr3_nt: TGTGCCAGCAGTTTCGGGACAGGGATCTACGAGCAGTACTTC
cdr3_aa: CASSFGTGIYEQYF

clone_size: .
v_call: TRBV9
d_call: .
j_call: TRBJ2-5
cdr3_nt: TGTGCCAGCAGCGTAGGCGGGTTTGGGGGAGGGGGCCAAGAGACCCAGTACTTC
cdr3_aa: CASSVGGFGGGGQETQYF

clone_size: .
v_call: TRBV4-3
d_call: .
j_call: TRBJ2-7
cdr3_nt: TGCGCCAGCAGCCAAGAAAGAGGGGGGGCCTACGAGCAGTACTTC
cdr3_aa: CASSQERGGAYEQYF

clone_size: once
v_call: TRBV5-5
d_call: TRBD1
j_call: TRBJ1-6
cdr3_nt: TGTGCCAGCAGTAGACAGGGAAGCTCCTATAATTCACCCCTCCACTTT
cdr3_aa: CASSRQGSSYNSPLHF

clone_size: .
v_call: TRBV5-1
d_call: TRBD1
j_call: TRBJ1-2
cdr3_nt: TGCGCCAGCAGCTCGGGACAGGGAGTTTCGGGTGGCTATGGCTACACCTTC
cdr3_aa: CASSSGQGVSGGYGYTF

clone_size: once
v_call: TRBV11-3
d_call: .
j_call: TRBJ1-1
cdr3_nt: TGTGCCAGCAGCCACCATGGACTGAGCACTGAAGCTTTCTTT
cdr3_aa: CASSHHGLSTEAFF

clone_size: .
v_call: TRBV2
d_call: .
j_call: TRBJ2-2
cdr3_nt: TGTGCCAGCAGGGCGGGACCCACCGGGGAGCTGTTTTTT
cdr3_aa: CASRAGPTGELFF

clone_size: .
v_call: TRBV7-9
d_call: TRBD1
j_call: TRBJ1-6
cdr3_nt: TGTGCCAGCAGCTTGGGGACAGGGGTCGATTCACCCCTCCACTTT
cdr3_aa: CASSLGTGVDSPLHF

clone_size: .
v_call: TRBV7-9
d_call: TRBD1
j_call: TRBJ1-3
cdr3_nt: TGTGCCAGCAGCCGACAGGGGGCGGCTGGAAACACCATATATTTT
cdr3_aa: CASSRQGAAGNTIYF

clone_size: .
v_call: TRBV7-2
d_call: .
j_call: TRBJ1-2
cdr3_nt: TGTGCCAGCAGCTTAGACGCACAGGGACGGGGCTACACCTTC
cdr3_aa: CASSLDAQGRGYTF

clone_size: .
v_call: TRBV6-1
d_call: TRBD1
j_call: TRBJ2-5
cdr3_nt: TGTGCCAGCAGTGAGCACCGACAGGGGCCCCTAGGGGGAGAGACCCAGTACTTC
cdr3_aa: CASSEHRQGPLGGETQYF

clone_size: .
v_call: TRBV4-2
d_call: .
j_call: TRBJ1-2
cdr3_nt: TGTGCCAGCAGCCAAGTTCGACAGTACTATGGCTACACCTTC
cdr3_aa: CASSQVRQYYGYTF

clone_size: once
v_call: TRBV11-2
d_call: .
j_call: TRBJ1-2
cdr3_nt: TGTGCCAGCAGCTTAGCGGGGGGCCGGCACTATGGCTACACCTTC
cdr3_aa: CASSLAGGRHYGYTF

clone_size: .
v_call: TRBV11-3
d_call: TRBD1
j_call: TRBJ2-7
cdr3_nt: TGTGCCAGCAGCTTATACGGGACAGGGGACGAGCAGTACTTC
cdr3_aa: CASSLYGTGDEQYF

clone_size: once
v_call: TRBV19
d_call: TRBD1
j_call: TRBJ1-4
cdr3_nt: TGTGCCAGTAGTGACAGGGTTAATGAAAAACTGTTTTTT
cdr3_aa: CASSDRVNEKLFF

clone_size: once
v_call: TRBV15
d_call: TRBD1
j_call: TRBJ1-2
cdr3_nt: TGTGCCACCAGCAGCATCCAGGGGGCTTATGGCTACACCTTC
cdr3_aa: CATSSIQGAYGYTF